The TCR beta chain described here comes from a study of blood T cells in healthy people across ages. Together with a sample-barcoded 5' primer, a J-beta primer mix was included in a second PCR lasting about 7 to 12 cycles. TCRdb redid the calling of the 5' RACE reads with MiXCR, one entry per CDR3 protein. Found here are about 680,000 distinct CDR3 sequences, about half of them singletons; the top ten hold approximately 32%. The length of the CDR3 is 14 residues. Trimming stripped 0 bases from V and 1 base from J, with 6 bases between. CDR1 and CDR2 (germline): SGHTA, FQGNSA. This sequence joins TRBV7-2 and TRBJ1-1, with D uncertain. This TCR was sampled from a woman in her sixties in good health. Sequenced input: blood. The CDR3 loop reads CASSLASGNTEAFF. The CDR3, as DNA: TGTGCCAGCAGCTTAGCTTCCGGGAACACTGAAGCTTTCTTT.